Each of the 2 T cell receptor beta chains below was sequenced from the same sample in a study of cytomegalovirus exposure and HLA in healthy donors. Clones were sequenced by immunoSEQ multiplex PCR, and TCRdb holds only the in-frame ones, with some missing. The sample comprises about 110,000 clones, about 85% of which are singletons, and approximately 4% rests with the top ten. The sample was PBMCs. Source of these receptors: a woman aged 18-30 years in good health and CMV-seropositive.

This chain joins TRBV10-1 and TRBJ2-3, with TRBD2 as a possible D gene (6 bases). CDR1 is WNHNN and CDR2 is SYGVQD in the germline V gene (reference sequence). Trimming took off 5 bases at V and 0 bases at J, with 9 bases between the two ends. This CDR3 has 14 residues. The CDR3 loop reads CASSISGSTDTQYF. CDR3 sequence (DNA): TGCGCCAGCAGTATTAGCGGTAGCACAGATACGCAGTATTTT.

The sample holds a few counts of this clone. This chain links TRBV7-3 with TRBJ1-6, with D possibly being TRBD1 (6 bases). Trimming cost V 4 bases and J 3 bases, with 7 bases left between them. Germline assignment: CDR1 SGHTA and CDR2 FQGTGA. The CDR3 has 14 amino acids. In nucleotides, the CDR3 is TGTGCCAGCAGCTCAGGGGACTATAATTCACCCCTCCACTTT. This gives the protein CASSSGDYNSPLHF.